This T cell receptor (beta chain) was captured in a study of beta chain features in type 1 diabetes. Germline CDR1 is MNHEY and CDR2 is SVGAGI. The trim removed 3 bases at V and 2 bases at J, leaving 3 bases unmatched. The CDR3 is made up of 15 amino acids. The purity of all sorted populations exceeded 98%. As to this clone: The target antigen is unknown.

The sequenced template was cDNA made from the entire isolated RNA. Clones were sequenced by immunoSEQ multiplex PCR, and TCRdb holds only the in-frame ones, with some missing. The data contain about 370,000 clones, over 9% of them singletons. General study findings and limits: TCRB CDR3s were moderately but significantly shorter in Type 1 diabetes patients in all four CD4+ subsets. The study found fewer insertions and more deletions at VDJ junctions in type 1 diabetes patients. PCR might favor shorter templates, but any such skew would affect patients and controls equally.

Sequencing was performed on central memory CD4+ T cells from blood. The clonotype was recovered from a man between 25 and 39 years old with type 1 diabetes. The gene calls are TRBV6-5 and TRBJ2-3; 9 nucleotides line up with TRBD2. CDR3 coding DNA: TGTGCCAGCAGTTATCTAGCGGGATCCACAGATACGCAGTATTTT. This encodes CASSYLAGSTDTQYF.